This TCR beta chain was sequenced during a study of tumor-infiltrating lymphocytes in primary liver carcinoma. Total RNA (roughly 540 ng) served as template for TCR beta cDNA synthesis primed by a constant-region primer. Modified slightly, ARM-PCR produced TCR beta libraries over three nested multiplex PCR rounds. The study ran its first two PCR rounds for roughly 11 cycles each, using TRBV1-TRBV30 forward primers and a C-beta reverse primer. TCRdb redid the calling of the multiplex PCR reads with MiXCR, one entry per CDR3 protein. The sample lists 180,000 or so distinct CDR3 sequences, over 45% occurring once. Note on this clonotype: A much larger clone differs from this one at a single base, so this may be a read error.

Germline DNA was also extracted, while the blood RNA originated from unsorted whole blood. Per germline, CDR1 SGHAT and CDR2 FQNNGV. The CDR3 is made up of 15 amino acids. This clonotype was sampled from a man aged 35-49 years with primary liver carcinoma and hepatitis B virus infection. The rearrangement joins TRBV11-2 to TRBJ2-7; 8 bases are shared with TRBD1. Sequenced sample: peripheral blood. The DNA for the CDR3 is TGTGCCAGCAGCCATAGCGGCAGGGGGCGTAGGGAGCAGCACTTC. Its protein is CASSHSGRGRREQHF. Full variable domain (remainder filled in from reference TRBV11-2 and TRBJ2-7): EAGVAQSPRYKIIEKRQSVAFWCNPISGHATLYWYQQILGQGPKLLIQFQNNGVVDDSQLPKDRFSAERLKGVDSTLKIQPAKLEDSAVYLCASSHSGRGRREQHFGPGTRLTVT.